The 29 T cell receptor beta chains given below trace back to one sample, sequenced in a study of blood T cell repertoires in COVID-19. Generated by immunoSEQ multiplex PCR, the TCRdb table keeps only in-frame clones and is missing some. The sample yields some 250,000 clones, around 79% seen once. The sample consisted of peripheral blood. The receptors originated from a woman older than 75 with acute or convalescent COVID-19.

This clone showed up just once. The chain has TRBV27 and TRBJ1-6, with 8 bases fitting TRBD1. The ends lost 2 bases at V and 0 bases at J; junction bases unmatched: 0. Germline-derived CDR1 and CDR2 are MNHEY and SMNVEV (reference sequence). This CDR3 is built from 16 residues. CDR3 in amino acids: CASSLGQGSYNSPLHF. The CDR3, as DNA: TGTGCCAGCAGTTTAGGACAGGGCTCCTATAATTCACCCCTCCACTTT.

The J gene is TRBJ2-1, the V gene TRBV2, with 11 bases matching TRBD1. CDR1 and CDR2 from the germline V gene are SNHLY and FYNNEI. J lost 7 bases, V lost 5 bases, and 7 bases had no gene match. This CDR3 is built from 15 residues. CDR3 sequence reads: CASSRDRGIVNEQFF. CDR3 nucleotide sequence: TGTGCCAGCAGTAGGGACAGGGGGATTGTAAATGAGCAGTTCTTC.

The sample holds one count of this clone. The chain uses TRBV7-6 and TRBJ1-3, with 7 bases matching TRBD1. Trimming removed 5 bases from V and 0 bases from J; junction bases left unmatched: 10. There are 17 residues in the CDR3. Germline CDR1 reads SGHVS; CDR2 reads FNYEAQ. The CDR3: CASSPQTGQSSGNTIYF. DNA for the CDR3: TGTGCCAGCAGCCCCCAGACAGGGCAGTCCTCTGGAAACACCATATATTTT.

The rearrangement uses TRBV19 and TRBJ1-4; 7 positions agree with TRBD1. Germline V gene data show CDR1 as LNHDA and CDR2 as SQIVND (reference sequence). This CDR3 spans 15 amino acids. After removal of 7 bases from V and 4 bases from J, the junction contained 9 bases not matched to a gene. CDR3 sequence: CASKSPHRGNEKLFF. In nucleotides, the CDR3 is TGTGCCAGTAAATCCCCCCACAGGGGTAATGAAAAACTGTTTTTT. Full variable domain (missing parts from reference TRBV19 and TRBJ1-4): DGGITQSPKYLFRKEGQNVTLSCEQNLNHDAMYWYRQDPGQGLRLIYYSQIVNDFQKGDIAEGYSVSREKKESFPLTVTSAQKNPTAFYLCASKSPHRGNEKLFFGSGTQLSVL.

The chain uses TRBV11-2 and TRBJ1-2, with TRBD1 matching 9 bases. This CDR3 region has 13 residues. Germline values: CDR1 SGHAT, CDR2 FQNNGV. V dropped 5 bases and J dropped 5; count of bases not matched to a gene: 3. Written as DNA, the CDR3 is TGTGCCAGCAGCCGAGGACAGGGGTATGGCTACACCTTC. Amino acid sequence: CASSRGQGYGYTF.

The chain has TRBV29-1 and TRBJ1-1; D ambiguous. Germline values: CDR1 SQVTM, CDR2 ANQGSEA. CDR3 length equals 12 residues. The V end was cut by 7 bases, the J end by 8 bases, with 17 bases between. The CDR3 DNA reads as TGCAGCGCGACAATTGGATGGAGGGAAGCTTTCTTT. It yields the protein CSATIGWREAFF.

This clone was counted only a few times. The rearrangement joins TRBV19 to TRBJ1-5, with TRBD1 as a possible D gene (5 bases). Germline values: CDR1 LNHDA, CDR2 SQIVND (reference sequence). The CDR3 sequence is 15 residues long. V was cut by 6 bases and J by 5 bases, with 17 bases left in between. This CDR3 reads CASSTTWGSYQPQHF. DNA for the CDR3: TGTGCCAGTAGCACTACCTGGGGCAGTTATCAGCCCCAGCATTTT. The whole variable domain, remainder taken from reference TRBV19 and TRBJ1-5, is DGGITQSPKYLFRKEGQNVTLSCEQNLNHDAMYWYRQDPGQGLRLIYYSQIVNDFQKGDIAEGYSVSREKKESFPLTVTSAQKNPTAFYLCASSTTWGSYQPQHFGDGTRLSIL.

The chain employs TRBV4-1 and TRBJ1-6; unclear D gene. CDR3 size: 14 residues. Trimming stripped 0 bases from V and 10 bases from J, with 10 bases between. Germline V lookup: CDR1 MGHRA, CDR2 YSYEKL. CDR3 region: CASSQDHARSPLHF. The CDR3, as DNA: TGCGCCAGCAGCCAAGATCATGCGCGGTCACCCCTCCACTTT.

In this sample, this clone turned up a few times. The chain links TRBV19 to TRBJ2-7, with 12 bases fitting TRBD2. The CDR3 has 16 amino acids. J was trimmed by 2 bases and V by 4 bases; bases with no gene match: 6. CDR1 and CDR2 from the germline V gene are LNHDA and SQIVND (reference sequence). The CDR3 loop reads CASSTNLAGGPYEQYF. The DNA of the CDR3 is TGTGCCAGTAGTACCAATCTAGCGGGAGGGCCCTACGAGCAGTACTTC.

The chain combines TRBV6-6 with TRBJ1-4; D gene uncertain. The CDR3 length is 10 residues. Per germline, CDR1 MNHNY and CDR2 SVGAGI (reference sequence). With 10 bases removed from V and 7 bases from J, the gap between germline ends came to 7 bases. The CDR3 reads CATYGEKLFF. DNA of the CDR3: TGTGCCACCTACGGTGAAAAACTGTTTTTT.

V is TRBV7-2 and J is TRBJ2-1, with 13 positions matching TRBD2. The trim removed 4 bases at V and 10 bases at J, leaving 7 bases unmatched. Germline V gene sequence: CDR1 SGHTA, CDR2 FQGNSA. This CDR3 is built from 15 residues. CDR3 DNA: TGTGCCAGCAGCTCTAGGACTAGCGGGAGAGGCGAGCAGTTCTTC. Residues: CASSSRTSGRGEQFF.

V and J are TRBV25-1 and TRBJ2-5; 11 bases match TRBD2. With V trimmed by 1 base and J by 1 base, 2 bases remained unmatched. This CDR3 is built from 16 residues. The germline V gene has CDR1 MGHDK and CDR2 SYGVNS. Here the CDR3 reads CASSEFGLAGQETQYF. DNA for the CDR3: TGTGCCAGCAGTGAATTCGGACTAGCGGGCCAAGAGACCCAGTACTTC.

The chain is built from TRBV10-3 and TRBJ1-5; a weak D match, TRBD1 (6 bases). In germline, CDR1 is ENHRY, CDR2 SYGVKD. The V and J ends lost 8 bases and 1 base respectively, with 15 bases between them. This CDR3 comprises 15 residues. CDR3 nucleotide sequence: TGTGCCATCGGCCCCAGGGGCGGGAGCAATCAGCCCCAGCATTTT. As protein: CAIGPRGGSNQPQHF.

The gene calls are TRBV2 and TRBJ2-2; perhaps TRBD1 as D (6 bases). The CDR3 loop spans 15 amino acids. Germline lookup yields CDR1 SNHLY and CDR2 FYNNEI. Deletions cut 7 bases from V and 5 bases from J, with 17 bases between. The DNA of the CDR3 is TGTGCCAGCAACCTACAGGGAAGAAGGACCGGGGAGCTGTTTTTT. Amino acid sequence: CASNLQGRRTGELFF.

This clone has just a few counts. In the same sample, other DNA sequences code for this CDR3. The V call is TRBV19, the J call TRBJ2-6; 7 nucleotides line up with TRBD1. V was pared by 4 bases and J by 4 bases, with 4 bases of the junction left unmatched. The CDR3 has 15 amino acids. The germline V gene has CDR1 LNHDA and CDR2 SQIVND (reference sequence). DNA for the CDR3: TGTGCCAGTAGTACAAGGGGGCCCGGGGCCAACGTCCTGACTTTC. As protein: CASSTRGPGANVLTF.

Concerning this clone itself: In the same sample, other DNA sequences code for this CDR3. The gene calls are TRBV10-3 and TRBJ1-6; 7 bases are shared with TRBD1. Germline V lookup: CDR1 ENHRY, CDR2 SYGVKD. CDR3 length: 14 residues. Unmatched junction bases numbered 4, after V lost 6 bases and J lost 5 bases. The chain's CDR3 is CAISIGTDNSPLHF. CDR3 bases: TGTGCCATCAGCATCGGGACAGATAATTCACCCCTCCACTTT.

The V and J genes are TRBV7-9 and TRBJ2-4; no definite D call. The V gene lost 2 bases and the J gene lost 0 bases, with 8 bases spanning the gap. Germline lookup yields CDR1 SEHNR and CDR2 FQNEAQ (reference sequence). The CDR3 consists of 15 residues. The CDR3 here is CASSLSSVAKNIQYF. DNA of the CDR3: TGTGCCAGCAGCTTATCTAGTGTAGCCAAAAACATTCAGTACTTC. The full variable domain, with the rest looked up from reference TRBV7-9 and TRBJ2-4, is DTGVSQNPRHKITKRGQNVTFRCDPISEHNRLYWYRQTLGQGPEFLTYFQNEAQLEKSRLLSDRFSAERPKGSFSTLEIQRTEQGDSAMYLCASSLSSVAKNIQYFGAGTRLSVL.

The V call is TRBV7-9, the J call TRBJ1-2; possible D gene TRBD1, 5 bases. The germline V gene encodes CDR1 SEHNR and CDR2 FQNEAQ (reference sequence). The V end lost 2 bases, the J end lost 0 bases, and 16 bases lay between the germline ends. CDR3 length: 17 amino acids. Here the CDR3 DNA reads TGTGCCAGCAGCTTATTGATAGGGGAAAGAGCTAACTATGGCTACACCTTC. It codes for CASSLLIGERANYGYTF. The variable domain in full, completed from reference TRBV7-9 and TRBJ1-2, reads DTGVSQNPRHKITKRGQNVTFRCDPISEHNRLYWYRQTLGQGPEFLTYFQNEAQLEKSRLLSDRFSAERPKGSFSTLEIQRTEQGDSAMYLCASSLLIGERANYGYTFGSGTRLTVV.

The sample holds one count of this clone. This chain links TRBV6-1 with TRBJ2-7; D perhaps matches TRBD2 (5 bases). The germline V gene has CDR1 MNHNS and CDR2 SASEGT. V lost 3 bases to trimming and J lost 3 bases, with 6 bases between them. The CDR3 contains 12 residues. The CDR3 nucleotides read TGTGCCAGCAGTGAGAGGGTCTACGAGCAGTACTTC. Its translation is CASSERVYEQYF.

The sample holds many counts of this clone. This rearrangement joins TRBV27 to TRBJ2-7, with D maybe TRBD2 (5 bases). This CDR3 is 20 amino acids long. Germline V gene lookup returns CDR1 MNHEY and CDR2 SMNVEV (reference sequence). Trimming pared 5 bases from V and 3 bases from J, leaving 32 bases between. The CDR3 reads CASSPDWPSSDSTADYEQYF. The CDR3 DNA reads TGTGCCAGCAGTCCCGATTGGCCTTCGTCAGACTCTACAGCGGACTACGAGCAGTACTTC.

The CDR3 protein is CASRTSGLYTGELFF. The CDR3 DNA sequence: TGTGCCAGTAGGACTAGCGGGCTTTACACCGGGGAGCTGTTTTTT. The genes are TRBV19 and TRBJ2-2; 10 positions match TRBD2. With 6 bases clipped from V and 3 bases from J, the junction kept 4 bases outside the gene matches. Germline assignment: CDR1 LNHDA and CDR2 SQIVND (reference sequence). This CDR3 is 15 amino acids long.

The DNA for the CDR3 is TGTGCCAGCAGAGGGACAGGGGATAATCAGCCCCAGCATTTT. This translates into CASRGTGDNQPQHF. J is TRBJ1-5 and V is TRBV2; TRBD1 agrees at 10 bases. Germline V gives CDR1 SNHLY, CDR2 FYNNEI. The trim removed 6 bases at V and 4 bases at J, leaving 3 bases unmatched. This CDR3 is 14 amino acids long. Complete variable domain (other parts from reference TRBV2 and TRBJ1-5): EPEVTQTPSHQVTQMGQEVILRCVPISNHLYFYWYRQILGQKVEFLVSFYNNEISEKSEIFDDQFSVERPDGSNFTLKIRSTKLEDSAMYFCASRGTGDNQPQHFGDGTRLSIL.

The V gene is TRBV9, the J gene TRBJ2-3, with D perhaps matching TRBD2 (5 bases). CDR1 and CDR2 (germline): SGDLS, YYNGEE. The CDR3 sequence is 16 residues long. Trimming stripped 0 bases from V and 5 bases from J, with 16 bases between. The CDR3 loop reads CASSVAGVARVDTQYF. CDR3 bases: TGTGCCAGCAGCGTAGCTGGGGTAGCGAGGGTAGATACGCAGTATTTT.

In regard to this clone: At one of its ends the junction is not consistent with the germline gene, which may arise from a read error. The chain has TRBV7-9 and TRBJ2-5; D ambiguous. Germline values: CDR1 SEHNR, CDR2 FQNEAQ (reference sequence). The CDR3 sequence is 12 residues long. The CDR3 DNA sequence: TGTGCCAGCAGCGTAGCCGGGGAGACCCAGTACTTC. Protein sequence: CASSVAGETQYF.

This clone was detected once. This chain connects TRBV30 to TRBJ1-3; D gene ambiguous. Trimming took off 2 bases at V and 2 bases at J, with 16 bases between the two ends. Germline V gene sequence: CDR1 GTSNPN, CDR2 SVGIG (reference sequence). The CDR3 contains 16 residues. CDR3 in DNA: TGTGCCTGGAGTCTATTTTACGGGGTTGCTGGAAACACCATATATTTT. Encoded protein: CAWSLFYGVAGNTIYF.

This chain connects TRBV15 to TRBJ2-7; possibly TRBD2 for D (6 bases). V gave up 0 bases and J gave up 5 bases, with 14 bases separating them. The CDR3 contains 15 residues. Germline V CDR1 and CDR2: LNHNV, YYDKDF (reference sequence). CDR3 sequence reads: CATSRDLVAAHEQYF. In DNA, the CDR3 is TGTGCCACCAGCAGAGATCTGGTAGCGGCCCACGAGCAGTACTTC.

The gene calls are TRBV24-1 and TRBJ2-2, with D maybe TRBD2 (5 bases). Germline CDR1 and CDR2: KGHDR and SFDVKD. This CDR3 region has 14 residues. Trimming left V 6 bases short and J 5 bases short, with 12 bases between. The CDR3 region is CATSTAGGTGELFF. In DNA form, the CDR3 reads TGTGCCACCAGTACGGCGGGCGGGACCGGGGAGCTGTTTTTT.

The V gene is TRBV6-5, the J gene TRBJ2-3; D possibly corresponds to TRBD1 (5 bases). Trimming removed 6 bases from V and 6 bases from J, with 13 bases in between. This CDR3 spans 13 amino acids. Germline loops: CDR1 MNHEY, CDR2 SVGAGI. The CDR3 DNA is TGTGCCAGCAGCTCAGGGTATTCGGATACGCAGTATTTT. This translates into CASSSGYSDTQYF.

The chain uses TRBV5-1 and TRBJ1-1, with D possibly TRBD1 on 5 matching bases. The CDR3 sequence is 15 residues long. Germline CDR1 SGHRS, CDR2 YFSETQ. Deletions cut 0 bases from V and 1 base from J, with 10 bases between. This CDR3 is CASSLAGRENTEAFF. The CDR3 coding sequence is TGCGCCAGCAGCTTGGCAGGGCGAGAGAACACTGAAGCTTTCTTT. Full variable domain (outside the CDR3, taken from reference TRBV5-1 and TRBJ1-1): KAGVTQTPRYLIKTRGQQVTLSCSPISGHRSVSWYQQTPGQGLQFLFEYFSETQRNKGNFPGRFSGRQFSNSRSEMNVSTLELGDSALYLCASSLAGRENTEAFFGQGTRLTVV.